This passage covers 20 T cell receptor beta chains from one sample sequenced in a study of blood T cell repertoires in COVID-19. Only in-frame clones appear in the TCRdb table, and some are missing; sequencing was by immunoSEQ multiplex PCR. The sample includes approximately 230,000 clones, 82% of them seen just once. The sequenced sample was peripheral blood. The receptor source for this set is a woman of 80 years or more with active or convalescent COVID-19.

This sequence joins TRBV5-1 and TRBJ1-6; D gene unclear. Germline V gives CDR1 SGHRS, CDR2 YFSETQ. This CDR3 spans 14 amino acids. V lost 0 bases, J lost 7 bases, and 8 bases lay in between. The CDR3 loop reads CASSLGPENSPLHF. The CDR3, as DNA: TGCGCCAGCAGCTTGGGGCCCGAAAATTCACCCCTCCACTTT.

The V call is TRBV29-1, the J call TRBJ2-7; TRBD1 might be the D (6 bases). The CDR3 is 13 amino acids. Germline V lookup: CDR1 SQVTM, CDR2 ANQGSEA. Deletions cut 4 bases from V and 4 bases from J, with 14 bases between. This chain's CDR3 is CSVGFGQKYEQYF. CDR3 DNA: TGCAGCGTTGGTTTTGGACAGAAGTACGAGCAGTACTTC.

CDR3 sequence reads: CASSLEQGNGGYTF. The CDR3 bases are TGCGCCAGCAGCTTGGAACAGGGGAATGGTGGCTACACCTTC. The J gene is TRBJ1-2, the V gene TRBV5-1, with TRBD1 identical over 7 bases. The germline gives CDR1 SGHRS, CDR2 YFSETQ. V shed 0 bases, J shed 7 bases, and the junction held 6 bases outside the gene matches. This CDR3 is 14 amino acids long.

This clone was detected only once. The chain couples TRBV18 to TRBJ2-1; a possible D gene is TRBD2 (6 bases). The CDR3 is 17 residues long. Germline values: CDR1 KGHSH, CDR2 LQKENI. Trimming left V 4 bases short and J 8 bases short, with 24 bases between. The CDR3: CASSLRDWEKGRDEQFF. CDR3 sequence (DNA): TGTGCCAGCTCACTCAGGGACTGGGAGAAGGGACGTGATGAGCAGTTCTTC.

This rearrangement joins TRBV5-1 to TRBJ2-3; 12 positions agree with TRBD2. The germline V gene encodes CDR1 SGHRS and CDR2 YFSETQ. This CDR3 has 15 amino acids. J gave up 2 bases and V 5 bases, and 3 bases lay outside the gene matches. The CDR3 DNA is TGCGCCAGCAGAGCTAGCGGGAGGGACACAGATACGCAGTATTTT. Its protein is CASRASGRDTDTQYF.

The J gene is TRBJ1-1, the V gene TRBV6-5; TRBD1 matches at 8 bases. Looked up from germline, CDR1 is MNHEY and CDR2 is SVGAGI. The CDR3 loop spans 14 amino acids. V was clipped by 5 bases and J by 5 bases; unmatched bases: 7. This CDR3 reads CASSQLDRGTEAFF. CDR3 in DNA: TGTGCCAGCAGTCAACTTGACAGGGGAACTGAAGCTTTCTTT.

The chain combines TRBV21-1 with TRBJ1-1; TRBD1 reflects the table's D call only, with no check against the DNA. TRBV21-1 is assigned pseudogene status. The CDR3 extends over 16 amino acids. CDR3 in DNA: TGTGCCAGCAGCAACAAAAGGACAGGGGTTCACACTGAAGCTTTCTTT. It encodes CASSNKRTGVHTEAFF.

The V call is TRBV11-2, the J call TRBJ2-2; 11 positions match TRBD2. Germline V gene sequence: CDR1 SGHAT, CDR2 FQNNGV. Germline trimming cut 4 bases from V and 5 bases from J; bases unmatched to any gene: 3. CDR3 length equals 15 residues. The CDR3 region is CASSSIAGGTGELFF. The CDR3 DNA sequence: TGTGCCAGCAGCTCGATAGCGGGGGGGACCGGGGAGCTGTTTTTT.

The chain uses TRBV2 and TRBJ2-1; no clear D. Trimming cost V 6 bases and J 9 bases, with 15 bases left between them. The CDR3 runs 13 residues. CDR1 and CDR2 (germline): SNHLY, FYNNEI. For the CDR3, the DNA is TGTGCCAGCAGCGCGGATAGAAGGAGTGAGCAGTTCTTC. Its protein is CASSADRRSEQFF. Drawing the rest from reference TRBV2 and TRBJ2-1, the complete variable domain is EPEVTQTPSHQVTQMGQEVILRCVPISNHLYFYWYRQILGQKVEFLVSFYNNEISEKSEIFDDQFSVERPDGSNFTLKIRSTKLEDSAMYFCASSADRRSEQFFGPGTRLTVL.

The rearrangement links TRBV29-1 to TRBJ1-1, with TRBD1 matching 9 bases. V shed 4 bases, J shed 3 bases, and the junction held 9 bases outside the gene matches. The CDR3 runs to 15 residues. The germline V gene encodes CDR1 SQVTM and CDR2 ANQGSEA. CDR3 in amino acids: CSVGDRALKYTEAFF. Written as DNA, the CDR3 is TGCAGCGTTGGGGACAGGGCTCTTAAGTACACTGAAGCTTTCTTT.

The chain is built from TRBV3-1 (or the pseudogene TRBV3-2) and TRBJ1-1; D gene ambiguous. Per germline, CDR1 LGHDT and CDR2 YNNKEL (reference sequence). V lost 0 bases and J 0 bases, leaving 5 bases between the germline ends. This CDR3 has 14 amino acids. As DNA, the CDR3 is TGTGCCAGCAGCCAAGATTCAGTGAACACTGAAGCTTTCTTT. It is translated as CASSQDSVNTEAFF.

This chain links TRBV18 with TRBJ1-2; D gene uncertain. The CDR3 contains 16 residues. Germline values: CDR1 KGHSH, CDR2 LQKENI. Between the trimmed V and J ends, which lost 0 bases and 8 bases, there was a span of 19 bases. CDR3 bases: TGTGCCAGCTCACCACCCGCCGTCCCACTTGACTTGGGCTACACCTTC. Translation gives CASSPPAVPLDLGYTF.

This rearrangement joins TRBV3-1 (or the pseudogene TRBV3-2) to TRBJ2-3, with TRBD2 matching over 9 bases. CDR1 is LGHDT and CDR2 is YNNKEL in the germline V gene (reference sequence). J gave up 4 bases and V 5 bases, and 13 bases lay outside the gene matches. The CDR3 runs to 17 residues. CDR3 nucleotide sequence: TGTGCCAGCAGCTCGGGGAGAAGTAGCGGGGGCGCAGATACGCAGTATTTT. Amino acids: CASSSGRSSGGADTQYF.

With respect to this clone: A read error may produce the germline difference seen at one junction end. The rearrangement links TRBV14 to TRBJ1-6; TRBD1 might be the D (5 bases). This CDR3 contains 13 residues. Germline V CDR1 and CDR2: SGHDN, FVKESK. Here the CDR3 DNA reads TGTGCCAGCAGCCAAGCCCCACAGGTCCCCCCCCACTTT. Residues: CASSQAPQVPPHF.

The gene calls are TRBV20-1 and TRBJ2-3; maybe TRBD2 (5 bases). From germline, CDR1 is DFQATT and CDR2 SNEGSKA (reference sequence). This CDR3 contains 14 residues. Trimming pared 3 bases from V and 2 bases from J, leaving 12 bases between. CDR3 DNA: TGCAGTGCTAGTGTGTCGGGGAACACAGATACGCAGTATTTT. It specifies CSASVSGNTDTQYF.

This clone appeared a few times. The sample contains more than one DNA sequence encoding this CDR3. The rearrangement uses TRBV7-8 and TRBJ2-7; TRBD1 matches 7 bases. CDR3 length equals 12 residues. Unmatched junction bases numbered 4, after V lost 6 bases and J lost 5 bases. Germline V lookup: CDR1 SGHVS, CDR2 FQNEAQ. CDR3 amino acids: CASSFDRDEQYF. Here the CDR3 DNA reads TGTGCCAGCAGTTTTGACAGGGACGAGCAGTACTTC.

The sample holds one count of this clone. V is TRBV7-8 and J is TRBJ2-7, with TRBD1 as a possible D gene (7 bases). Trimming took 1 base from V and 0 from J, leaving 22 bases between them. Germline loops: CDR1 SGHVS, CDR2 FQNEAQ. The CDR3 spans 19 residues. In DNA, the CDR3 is TGTGCCAGCAGCTTAGGTGGGGGCAGGGGGGTCCTTGACTCCTACGAGCAGTACTTC. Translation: CASSLGGGRGVLDSYEQYF.

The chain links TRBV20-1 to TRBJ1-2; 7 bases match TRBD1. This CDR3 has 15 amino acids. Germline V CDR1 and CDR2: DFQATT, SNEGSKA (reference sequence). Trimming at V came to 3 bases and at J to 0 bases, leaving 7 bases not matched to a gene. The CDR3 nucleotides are TGCAGTGCTAGTACTACCCAGGGGGCTAACTATGGCTACACCTTC. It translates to CSASTTQGANYGYTF.

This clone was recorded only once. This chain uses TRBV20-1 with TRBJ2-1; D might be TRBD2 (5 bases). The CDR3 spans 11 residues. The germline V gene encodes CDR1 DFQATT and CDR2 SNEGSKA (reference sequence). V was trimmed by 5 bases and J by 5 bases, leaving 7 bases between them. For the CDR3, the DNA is TGCAGTGCTGAGACTAACAATGAGCAGTTCTTC. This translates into CSAETNNEQFF.

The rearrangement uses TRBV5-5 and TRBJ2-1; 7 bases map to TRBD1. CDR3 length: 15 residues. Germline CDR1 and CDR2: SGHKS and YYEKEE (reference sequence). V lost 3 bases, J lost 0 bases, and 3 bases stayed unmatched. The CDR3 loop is CASSSGTDSYNEQFF. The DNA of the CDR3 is TGTGCCAGCAGCTCCGGGACAGACTCCTACAATGAGCAGTTCTTC. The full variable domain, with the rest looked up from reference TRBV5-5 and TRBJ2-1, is DAGVTQSPTHLIKTRGQQVTLRCSPISGHKSVSWYQQVLGQGPQFIFQYYEKEERGRGNFPDRFSARQFPNYSSELNVNALLLGDSALYLCASSSGTDSYNEQFFGPGTRLTVL.